The source of this T cell receptor (beta chain) is a study of identical twins. Broader study findings: Abundant beta clonotypes from cord blood had fewer insertions, unlike memory repertoires, which showed none. Conclusions were based on cross-sectional statistical analysis, without following the same donors. Models underestimated how often monozygotic twins shared out-of-frame TCR alpha.

Unique molecular identifiers were present on the cDNA, and a universal primer site came from template switching. TCRdb ran MiXCR on the 5' RACE reads and lists one entry per CDR3 protein. This table has around 480,000 distinct CDR3 sequences, more than 13% appearing once. V gave up 5 bases and J gave up 6 bases; unmatched junction bases: 3. The CDR3 totals 13 residues. The germline V gene has CDR1 ENHRY and CDR2 SYGVKD. In its sample, this clonotype was seen a few times. The antigen remains undetermined. These data are also associated with another study on yellow fever vaccine responses in identical twins.

The sequence derives from a woman under 30 in good health. The chain couples TRBV10-3 to TRBJ2-1, with 8 bases that match TRBD1. The sample taken for sequencing was CD4+ T cells sorted from blood. CDR3 sequence (DNA): TGTGCCATCAGTAGTACAGGGGGCAATGAGCAGTTCTTC. Residues: CAISSTGGNEQFF.